Here is one T cell receptor beta chain with its context. This sample was included in a study of cytomegalovirus exposure and HLA in healthy donors. This CDR3 has 14 amino acids. V lost 4 bases and J lost 5, with 12 bases in between. CDR1 SGHVS and CDR2 FNYEAQ come from the germline V gene. Using immunoSEQ multiplex PCR, the repertoire was profiled, and TCRdb retains in-frame clones only, with some absent. The sample includes 150,000 to 200,000 clones, approximately 88% of them seen just once. The chain uses TRBV7-6 and TRBJ2-1; tentatively, D is TRBD1 (5 bases). This receptor was obtained from a man in his thirties or forties in good health and CMV-seropositive. Sample: PBMCs. CDR3 sequence reads: CASSSWTHDNEQFF. The CDR3 DNA sequence: TGTGCCAGCAGCTCCTGGACACACGACAATGAGCAGTTCTTC.